This T cell receptor (beta chain) is from a study of naive and memory T cell subsets. An oligonucleotide containing a UMI was ligated to the 3' end of TCR cDNA. Adult healthy volunteers gave 2.5 ml peripheral blood for whole-blood RNA. Cells were not sorted; total RNA input targeted roughly 1 to 1000 ng. Amplification of ligated cDNA took four PCR rounds with SP2 and nested alpha and beta constant primers. TCRdb called the 5' RACE reads again in MiXCR, with one record for every CDR3 protein. The table shows roughly 56,000 distinct CDR3 sequences, with 5.5% to 8.5% occurring only once. The CDR3 has 17 amino acids. Germline V CDR1 and CDR2: LNHDA, SQIVND (reference sequence). With 3 bases removed from V and 0 bases from J, the gap between germline ends came to 12 bases.

This TCR derives from a male donor in good health. This chain joins TRBV19 and TRBJ2-6; D unresolved. DNA of the CDR3: TGTGCCAGTAGTATTTCCCTCGGTGACTCTGGGGCCAACGTCCTGACTTTC. Amino acid sequence: CASSISLGDSGANVLTF.